These T cell receptor beta chains were read from a single sample in a study of CD8 T cells in ankylosing spondylitis. TCRdb recomputed calls from the 5' RACE reads with MiXCR, one row per CDR3 protein. The sample carries about 360,000 distinct CDR3 sequences, about 14% recorded once. The sample consisted of blood, either unsorted or a sorted T cell fraction (not recorded which). These receptors all come from a male donor with ankylosing spondylitis or in good health (not recorded which). Both conserved end residues are part of each CDR3. D genes are given only for firm matches. Size tells how often a clone was seen (once, few, many) or the class of an expanded clone, and some rows leave it out.

v_gene: TRBV7-7; abundance: -; d_gene: -; j_gene: TRBJ2-6; CDR3nt: TGTGCCAGCAGCGACGGGAGTAACCCTTCTGGGGCCAACGTCCTGACTTTC; CDR3aa: CASSDGSNPSGANVLTF
v_gene: TRBV6-2/TRBV6-3; abundance: few; d_gene: -; j_gene: TRBJ2-1; CDR3nt: TGTGCCAGCACGGGGTTTTTCGGGTACAATGAGCAGTTCTTC; CDR3aa: CASTGFFGYNEQFF
v_gene: TRBV7-2; abundance: few; d_gene: -; j_gene: TRBJ2-5; CDR3nt: TGTGCCAGCAGCTTAGGGACGCTTTTGGGAGAGACCCAGTACTTC; CDR3aa: CASSLGTLLGETQYF
v_gene: TRBV11-2; abundance: many; d_gene: -; j_gene: TRBJ1-2; CDR3nt: TGTGCCAGCAGTCCTATGTGGGCAGCCGGCTACACCTTC; CDR3aa: CASSPMWAAGYTF
v_gene: TRBV10-3; abundance: few; d_gene: -; j_gene: TRBJ2-1; CDR3nt: TGTGCCATCAGTGATTCAAACAGCGGTGGGCAGTTCTTC; CDR3aa: CAISDSNSGGQFF
v_gene: TRBV2; abundance: -; d_gene: -; j_gene: TRBJ1-6; CDR3nt: TGTGCCAGCAAAAGGGATCATAATTCACCCCTCCACTTT; CDR3aa: CASKRDHNSPLHF
v_gene: TRBV12-3/TRBV12-4; abundance: many; d_gene: TRBD1; j_gene: TRBJ1-1; CDR3nt: TGTGCCAGCAGTTTTGCGGCAGGGGGCCAAGGCACTGAAGCTTTCTTT; CDR3aa: CASSFAAGGQGTEAFF
v_gene: TRBV12-3/TRBV12-4; abundance: few; d_gene: -; j_gene: TRBJ1-2; CDR3nt: TGTGCCAGCAGTAAGGTCAGGGACTATGGCTACACCTTC; CDR3aa: CASSKVRDYGYTF
v_gene: TRBV12-3/TRBV12-4; abundance: -; d_gene: TRBD1; j_gene: TRBJ1-2; CDR3nt: TGTGCCAGCAATAGGTCCCCCGGGACAGACTATGGCTACACCTTC; CDR3aa: CASNRSPGTDYGYTF
v_gene: TRBV29-1; abundance: few; d_gene: -; j_gene: TRBJ1-1; CDR3nt: TGCAGCGTTGTGGACAGGAACACTGAAGCTTTCTTT; CDR3aa: CSVVDRNTEAFF
v_gene: TRBV6-1; abundance: few; d_gene: TRBD2; j_gene: TRBJ2-1; CDR3nt: TGTGCCAGTGGGACTAGAGGTCGAGAGCAGTTCTTC; CDR3aa: CASGTRGREQFF
v_gene: TRBV18; abundance: few; d_gene: TRBD1; j_gene: TRBJ2-2; CDR3nt: TGTGCCAGCTCACCACCAGCCGGGACAGGGAAGATCGGGGAGCTGTTTTTT; CDR3aa: CASSPPAGTGKIGELFF
v_gene: TRBV5-4; abundance: few; d_gene: TRBD2; j_gene: TRBJ2-3; CDR3nt: TGTGCCAGCAGCCTGGGGCTAGCGGGGGGCTGGCAGTATTTT; CDR3aa: CASSLGLAGGWQYF
v_gene: TRBV3-1; abundance: many; d_gene: TRBD2; j_gene: TRBJ2-7; CDR3nt: TGTGCCAGCAGCCAAGTAGCGGGTTTCTACGAGCAGTACTTC; CDR3aa: CASSQVAGFYEQYF
v_gene: TRBV2; abundance: -; d_gene: -; j_gene: TRBJ2-1; CDR3nt: TGTGCCAGCCGTCTGCTGGCGGATTCCTACAATGAGCAGTTCTTC; CDR3aa: CASRLLADSYNEQFF
v_gene: TRBV7-6; abundance: -; d_gene: TRBD2; j_gene: TRBJ2-7; CDR3nt: TGTGCCAGCAGCCGAGAAAACGGGGGGGCCAGCGAGCAGTACTTC; CDR3aa: CASSRENGGASEQYF
v_gene: TRBV15; abundance: few; d_gene: -; j_gene: TRBJ2-3; CDR3nt: TGTGCCACCAGCCCCTCAGGGGCCAACACAGATACGCAGTATTTT; CDR3aa: CATSPSGANTDTQYF
v_gene: TRBV7-9; abundance: -; d_gene: TRBD1; j_gene: TRBJ2-1; CDR3nt: TGTGCCAGCAGCCCTGGGCAGGGGGTATACAATGAGCAGTTCTTC; CDR3aa: CASSPGQGVYNEQFF
v_gene: TRBV15; abundance: -; d_gene: TRBD1; j_gene: TRBJ2-7; CDR3nt: TGTGCCACCAGCAGAGATAGGGGGCTAGGTGAGCAGTACTTC; CDR3aa: CATSRDRGLGEQYF
v_gene: TRBV4-2; abundance: -; d_gene: TRBD1; j_gene: TRBJ2-7; CDR3nt: TGTGCCAGCAGCACTTTCGGGACAGCATCCTACGAGCAGTACTTC; CDR3aa: CASSTFGTASYEQYF
v_gene: TRBV12-3/TRBV12-4; abundance: few; d_gene: -; j_gene: TRBJ2-1; CDR3nt: TGTGCCAGCAGTTTGGCTGACTCCTACAATGAGCAGTTCTTC; CDR3aa: CASSLADSYNEQFF
v_gene: TRBV20-1; abundance: -; d_gene: -; j_gene: TRBJ2-5; CDR3nt: TGCAGTGCTAGAGATGACGGGGGAGTCCAGTACTTC; CDR3aa: CSARDDGGVQYF
v_gene: TRBV5-1; abundance: -; d_gene: TRBD1; j_gene: TRBJ1-1; CDR3nt: TGCGCCAGCAGTCTCGGACAGGGGAAGGGGGCTTTCTTT; CDR3aa: CASSLGQGKGAFF
v_gene: TRBV11-2; abundance: few; d_gene: TRBD2; j_gene: TRBJ2-5; CDR3nt: TGTGCCAGCAGCTTAAACACGGGAGGGCCTGAGACCCAGTACTTC; CDR3aa: CASSLNTGGPETQYF
v_gene: TRBV3-1; abundance: -; d_gene: -; j_gene: TRBJ2-1; CDR3nt: TGTGCCAGCAGCCGTGCAGGGAGCAACAATGAGCAGTTCTTC; CDR3aa: CASSRAGSNNEQFF
v_gene: TRBV3-1; abundance: -; d_gene: TRBD2; j_gene: TRBJ2-7; CDR3nt: TGTGCCAGCAGCCAAGGTGCGGGAGGGCCGAGAGAGCAGTACTTC; CDR3aa: CASSQGAGGPREQYF
v_gene: TRBV12-3/TRBV12-4; abundance: few; d_gene: -; j_gene: TRBJ1-1; CDR3nt: TGTGCCAGCAGTTTTCAGACCGGGGGGACTGAAGCTTTCTTT; CDR3aa: CASSFQTGGTEAFF
v_gene: TRBV4-2; abundance: -; d_gene: -; j_gene: TRBJ1-2; CDR3nt: TGTGCCAGCAGCCACCCACAGGGACTAAACTATGGCTACACCTTC; CDR3aa: CASSHPQGLNYGYTF
v_gene: TRBV29-1; abundance: few; d_gene: -; j_gene: TRBJ1-1; CDR3nt: TGCAGCGTTTGGGTTGGGGGGAACACTGAAGCTTTCTTT; CDR3aa: CSVWVGGNTEAFF
v_gene: TRBV6-1; abundance: few; d_gene: -; j_gene: TRBJ2-1; CDR3nt: TGTGCCAGCAGGGGCCAGGACATCGACTACAATGAGCAGTTCTTC; CDR3aa: CASRGQDIDYNEQFF
v_gene: TRBV7-8; abundance: -; d_gene: -; j_gene: TRBJ2-5; CDR3nt: TGTGCCACAGAGACCCAGTACTTC; CDR3aa: CATETQYF
v_gene: TRBV11-3; abundance: few; d_gene: -; j_gene: TRBJ1-4; CDR3nt: TGTGCCAGCAGCCCAGGGGCAGCCGAAAAACTGTTTTTT; CDR3aa: CASSPGAAEKLFF
v_gene: TRBV30; abundance: -; d_gene: -; j_gene: TRBJ1-5; CDR3nt: TGTGCCTGGAGCAGCCGGGCAAATCAGCCCCAGCATTTT; CDR3aa: CAWSSRANQPQHF
v_gene: TRBV3-1; abundance: -; d_gene: -; j_gene: TRBJ2-1; CDR3nt: TGTGCCAGCAGCCAAGATCGGGGATCGGGTGAGTTCTTC; CDR3aa: CASSQDRGSGEFF
v_gene: TRBV5-6; abundance: few; d_gene: TRBD1; j_gene: TRBJ1-6; CDR3nt: TGTGCCAGCAGCTTGGTGAGGGGGCAGAGTTCACCCCTCCACTTT; CDR3aa: CASSLVRGQSSPLHF
v_gene: TRBV10-3; abundance: -; d_gene: TRBD1; j_gene: TRBJ2-2; CDR3nt: TGTGCCATCAGGGGGACAGGCGACACCGGGGAGGTGTTTTTT; CDR3aa: CAIRGTGDTGEVFF
v_gene: TRBV7-2; abundance: -; d_gene: -; j_gene: TRBJ1-3; CDR3nt: TGTGCCAGCAGCACGGCGGTGGGCCGGAACACCATATATTTT; CDR3aa: CASSTAVGRNTIYF
v_gene: TRBV5-1; abundance: few; d_gene: TRBD2; j_gene: TRBJ2-1; CDR3nt: TGCGCCAGCAGCCAAGCCGGGACTAGCGTTAGCTCCTACAATGAGCAGTTCTTC; CDR3aa: CASSQAGTSVSSYNEQFF
v_gene: TRBV12-3/TRBV12-4; abundance: few; d_gene: -; j_gene: TRBJ2-1; CDR3nt: TGTGCCAGCACCCCGACTCTCCAGAGGGAGCAGTTCTTC; CDR3aa: CASTPTLQREQFF
v_gene: TRBV6-1; abundance: few; d_gene: TRBD1; j_gene: TRBJ2-2; CDR3nt: TGTGCCAGCAGCCGAGGGACAGCGAACACCGGGGAGCTGTTTTTT; CDR3aa: CASSRGTANTGELFF
v_gene: TRBV29-1; abundance: many; d_gene: -; j_gene: TRBJ1-5; CDR3nt: TGCAGCGTAGGGGGAAGCGGCCAGCCCCAGCATTTT; CDR3aa: CSVGGSGQPQHF
v_gene: TRBV6-5; abundance: -; d_gene: -; j_gene: TRBJ1-2; CDR3nt: TGTGCCAGCAGTTACTCGACACAGGCTATTCATGGCTACACCTTC; CDR3aa: CASSYSTQAIHGYTF